Listed below are T cell receptor beta chains from one sample, sequenced in a study of T cells in Graves' hyperthyroidism and ophthalmopathy. Each CDR3 protein is one row after TCRdb ran MiXCR on the multiplex PCR reads. The sample records 380,000 or so distinct CDR3 sequences, about 14% being singletons. The sample comprised blood. The receptors were sampled from a man aged 30 to 45 with Graves' hyperthyroidism that later progressed to Graves' ophthalmopathy. Each CDR3 is given with its conserved first and last residue. Each record gives: D gene, clone size, J gene, V gene, CDR3 DNA, CDR3 protein. D genes are given only for firm matches. Expanded clones are given a class, and other clones once, few, many or no size at all.

. few TRBJ1-2 TRBV14 TGTGCCAGCAGCCAAGATCGGGACGTACTCTATGGCTACACCTTC CASSQDRDVLYGYTF
. many TRBJ1-2 TRBV27 TGTGCCAGCAGTTCCGGAGGGTGGAATAACTATGGCTACACCTTC CASSSGGWNNYGYTF
TRBD1 few TRBJ1-4 TRBV28 TGTGCCAGCAGCACCGGCTTCTGGACAGGGGGAGGTGAAAAACTGTTTTTT CASSTGFWTGGGEKLFF
. few TRBJ2-2 TRBV6-1 TGTGCCAGCAGTTTTGGGGGGATAGCCGGGGAGCTGTTTTTT CASSFGGIAGELFF
. many TRBJ2-1 TRBV12-3/TRBV12-4 TGTGCCAGCAGTCCCTTCCCACCTAGCTCCTACAATGAGCAGTTCTTC CASSPFPPSSYNEQFF
. many TRBJ1-6 TRBV12-3/TRBV12-4 TGTGCCAGCAGTTTGAGGGGGGCGAATTCACCCCTCCACTTT CASSLRGANSPLHF
. few TRBJ1-4 TRBV28 TGTGCCAGCCAGTCAGGATATGAAAAACTGTTTTTT CASQSGYEKLFF
TRBD1 many TRBJ2-4 TRBV6-1 TGTGCCAGCAGCCGGGACAGAGAACCCCTTTGGATTCAGTACTTC CASSRDREPLWIQYF
TRBD2 . TRBJ2-1 TRBV20-1 TGCAGTGCTAGAGTCGGGACTAGCGGTTACAATGAGCAGTTCTTC CSARVGTSGYNEQFF
. few TRBJ1-5 TRBV12-3/TRBV12-4 TGTGCCAGCAGTTTAGTATCGATCAGGGGAAATCAGCCCCAGCATTTT CASSLVSIRGNQPQHF
. . TRBJ1-3 TRBV10-1 TGCGCCAGCAGTGAGGACGGATACTCTGGAAACACCATATATTTT CASSEDGYSGNTIYF
. . TRBJ2-7 TRBV24-1 TGTGCCACCAGTGATTTGTTACAGATAGGCGGGCGGCAGTACTTC CATSDLLQIGGRQYF
TRBD1 few TRBJ1-5 TRBV19 TGTGCCAGTAGTCCTCGGGACAGGGCCCTGCTTTATCAGCCCCAGCATTTT CASSPRDRALLYQPQHF
. few TRBJ2-7 TRBV2 TGTGCCAGCAGTGAAGCCGGATGGTCCTACGAGCAGTACTTC CASSEAGWSYEQYF
. . TRBJ1-3 TRBV7-9 TGTGCCAGCAGCGCCAATTATCCGCAGAGCTCTGGAAACACCATATATTTT CASSANYPQSSGNTIYF
TRBD1 few TRBJ2-7 TRBV19 TGTGCCAGTGCGACAGGGGCCCTCTACGAGCAGTACTTC CASATGALYEQYF
. . TRBJ1-2 TRBV4-1 TGCGCCAGCAGCCTAGTGGTGGGGGCCCGGGCGGGCTATGGCTACACCTTC CASSLVVGARAGYGYTF
. . TRBJ1-1 TRBV9 TGTGCCAGCAGCGTAGGAAACAGGGACACTGAAGCTTTCTTT CASSVGNRDTEAFF
TRBD1 many TRBJ1-2 TRBV18 TGTGCCAGCTCACCAGGTACAGGGGTCGGCTATGGCTACACCTTC CASSPGTGVGYGYTF
TRBD2 . TRBJ2-3 TRBV20-1 TGCAGTGCTAGAGATGAGGCGGGGGGGTACACAGATACGCAGTATTTT CSARDEAGGYTDTQYF
. few TRBJ2-2 TRBV6-1 TGTGCCAGCGCCAGAGCGGGTTTGTCCGGGGAGCTGTTTTTT CASARAGLSGELFF
. many TRBJ1-3 TRBV5-6 TGTGCCAGCTGGTCCACGGCCTCTGGAAACACCATATATTTT CASWSTASGNTIYF
TRBD1 many TRBJ2-2 TRBV5-1 TGCGCCAGCAGCCAGAGACAGGGGGCGTCCGGGGAGCTGTTTTTT CASSQRQGASGELFF
. many TRBJ1-6 TRBV5-1 TGCGCCAGCAGCTCGGGGGGGGAGTCACCCCTCCACTTT CASSSGGESPLHF
TRBD1 . TRBJ1-1 TRBV4-1 TGCGCCAGCAGCCAAGATCAGGGGGCAAAGACTGAAGCTTTCTTT CASSQDQGAKTEAFF
. many TRBJ1-2 TRBV12-3/TRBV12-4 TGTGCCAGCAGTTTACTAAGGTCACCGGGAGACTATGGCTACACCTTC CASSLLRSPGDYGYTF
. many TRBJ1-6 TRBV20-1 TGCAGTGCTAGAGATGGAAACCGGGGTTCACCCCTCCACTTT CSARDGNRGSPLHF
. . TRBJ1-6 TRBV4-1 TGCGCCAGCAGCCAACTACAGGGAAATTCACCCCTCCACTTT CASSQLQGNSPLHF
TRBD2 many TRBJ2-5 TRBV7-9 TGTGCCAGCACCATGGCGGGGGGCCAAGAGACCCAGTACTTC CASTMAGGQETQYF
. few TRBJ1-3 TRBV6-1 TGTGCCAGCAGTCCTGGGGCGGATAACACCATATATTTT CASSPGADNTIYF
. many TRBJ2-1 TRBV12-3/TRBV12-4 TGTGCCAGCAGTTTATGGCCACCCTCCTACAATGAGCAGTTCTTC CASSLWPPSYNEQFF
. . TRBJ1-4 TRBV4-1 TGCGCCAGCAGCCAAGGAGACATTGCAACTAATGAAAAACTGTTTTTT CASSQGDIATNEKLFF
TRBD1 few TRBJ1-4 TRBV3-1 TGTGCCAGCAGCCGGGGACAGGCAACTAATGAAAAACTGTTTTTT CASSRGQATNEKLFF
. many TRBJ2-1 TRBV5-1 TGCGCCAGCAGCTTAATGGGTGAGAGGGGGCAGTTCTTC CASSLMGERGQFF
. few TRBJ1-2 TRBV4-1 TGCGCCAGCAGCCAATCGGGGAGCTACACCTTC CASSQSGSYTF
TRBD1 . TRBJ2-2 TRBV7-7 TGTGCTAGCAGCTCCCGGACAGGGCAAACCGGGGAGCTGTTTTTT CASSSRTGQTGELFF
. few TRBJ2-7 TRBV12-3/TRBV12-4 TGTGCCAGCACACATCGTCAGAAAATAGGACACGAGCAGTACTTC CASTHRQKIGHEQYF
TRBD1 few TRBJ2-5 TRBV10-3 TGTGCCATCAGTGCGGTAACAGGGGGCCGGGAGACCCAGTACTTC CAISAVTGGRETQYF
. many TRBJ2-7 TRBV7-6 TGTGCCAGCAGCCCCGGTAAGGAGTTCTACGAGCAGTACTTC CASSPGKEFYEQYF
TRBD1 . TRBJ1-2 TRBV2 TGTGCCAGCACCCGACAGGGTGACTATGGCTACACCTTC CASTRQGDYGYTF
. many TRBJ1-4 TRBV2 TGTGCCAGTGCCGGGAATTCTAATGAAAAACTGTTTTTT CASAGNSNEKLFF